These T cell receptor beta chains were read from a single sample in a study of T cells expressing NK-cell markers. Reprocessing the 5' RACE reads, TCRdb reports a single entry for every CDR3 protein and omits DNA. The data include a few hundred thousand distinct CDR3 sequences; the top ten clones carry over 4%. The source material was blood T cells: a sorted CD56 or NKG2C T cell subset, CD4+ or CD8+ T cells, or bulk PBMC T cells (not recorded which). Receptor source: a man between 18 and 69 years old in good health. Both conserved end residues are part of each CDR3. Rows give clone size only sometimes, using once, few, many, or a class for an expanded clone.

>TRBV11-3|TRBJ2-1|.
CASSLGYTSNEQFF
>TRBV12-3/TRBV12-4|TRBJ1-1|.
CASTGRSGAFF
>TRBV14|TRBJ1-1|.
CASSQVGTEAFF
>TRBV27|TRBJ2-3|.
CASSSRYTQYF
>TRBV20-1|TRBJ2-7|.
CSAPAGHLSYEQYF
>TRBV11-2|TRBJ2-5|.
CASSLDRTQETQYF
>TRBV18|TRBJ1-4|.
CASSPRSGAPNEKLFF
>TRBV20-1|TRBJ1-2|.
CSAFRQANYGYTF
>TRBV5-6|TRBJ2-3|.
CANSRTSGGRTDTQYF
>TRBV15|TRBJ2-3|.
CATSIRGFSTDTQYF
>TRBV10-3|TRBJ2-1|.
CAISEPHQAGAGGEQFF
>TRBV2|TRBJ2-5|.
CASSEARTEQETQYF
>TRBV29-1|TRBJ2-2|.
CSARLTGGNTGELFF
>TRBV29-1|TRBJ1-1|.
CSVEASPGRGVNTEAFF
>TRBV20-1|TRBJ1-6|.
CSARDSLLASPLHF
>TRBV9|TRBJ1-2|.
CASSRLQANYGYTF
>TRBV7-8|TRBJ2-3|.
CASSLQRGADTQYF
>TRBV5-1|TRBJ1-3|.
CASSANPGISGNTIYF
>TRBV20-1|TRBJ2-1|.
CSASERGAAYNEQFF
>TRBV5-1|TRBJ2-7|.
CASRPGQGIYEQYF
>TRBV5-1|TRBJ2-5|.
CASSPQGGLETQYF
>TRBV6-1|TRBJ2-3|.
CASSLGTPQTTDTQYF
>TRBV5-1|TRBJ2-3|.
CASSLLGSTDTQYF
>TRBV14|TRBJ1-1|.
CASTRTRRTEAFF
>TRBV6-1|TRBJ1-3|.
CASSTHRSIDTIYF
>TRBV30|TRBJ2-5|.
CAWSSSVQETQYF
>TRBV6-1|TRBJ2-5|.
CASSAFSRSWEETQYF
>TRBV5-4|TRBJ2-3|.
CASSLGLSGGIFSTDTQYF
>TRBV6-5|TRBJ1-6|.
CASSYTAVNSPLHF
>TRBV27|TRBJ1-2|.
CASRPGQGNYGYTF
>TRBV18|TRBJ2-2|.
CASSPAGTGWNTGELFF
>TRBV20-1|TRBJ2-1|medium-sized
CSARVGQYEQFF
>TRBV3-1|TRBJ2-3|.
CASSRTSGNTQYF
>TRBV7-2|TRBJ2-5|.
CASGEAVETQYF
>TRBV7-2|TRBJ2-2|.
CASSLIRVLNTGELFF
>TRBV27|TRBJ1-1|.
CASSTGQGGESFF
>TRBV12-3/TRBV12-4|TRBJ2-2|.
CASTPSRTGGLWNTGELFF
>TRBV28|TRBJ1-5|.
CASSSPQGAGNQPQHF
>TRBV9|TRBJ2-3|.
CASSRSGDGKDTQYF
>TRBV10-3|TRBJ1-5|.
CAIRSDSNQPQHF
>TRBV5-8|TRBJ1-6|.
CASSPLGKGYSPLHF
>TRBV10-3|TRBJ2-7|.
CAISAGFTGAARYEQYF
>TRBV12-3/TRBV12-4|TRBJ2-7|.
CASSLGQNSYEQYF
>TRBV7-2|TRBJ2-5|.
CASSQAGGLQETQYF
>TRBV7-9|TRBJ2-7|.
CASSSKATENEQYF
>TRBV30|TRBJ2-2|.
CAWSVGTGGATGELFF
>TRBV21-1|TRBJ2-7|.
CATTRGGSQFYEQYF
>TRBV12-3/TRBV12-4|TRBJ2-7|.
CASSGGQGSYEQYF
>TRBV18|TRBJ1-2|.
CASSPPRGIYGYTF
>TRBV6-5|TRBJ2-5|.
CASSYKVGRDFQETQYF
>TRBV6-1|TRBJ2-3|.
CASSRTGSSTDTQYF
>TRBV14|TRBJ2-4|.
CASSPGTSGGKAKNIQYF
>TRBV6-5|TRBJ2-5|.
CASSYTLAGAKETQYF
>TRBV3-1|TRBJ2-2|.
CASSTPRAGGGGELFF